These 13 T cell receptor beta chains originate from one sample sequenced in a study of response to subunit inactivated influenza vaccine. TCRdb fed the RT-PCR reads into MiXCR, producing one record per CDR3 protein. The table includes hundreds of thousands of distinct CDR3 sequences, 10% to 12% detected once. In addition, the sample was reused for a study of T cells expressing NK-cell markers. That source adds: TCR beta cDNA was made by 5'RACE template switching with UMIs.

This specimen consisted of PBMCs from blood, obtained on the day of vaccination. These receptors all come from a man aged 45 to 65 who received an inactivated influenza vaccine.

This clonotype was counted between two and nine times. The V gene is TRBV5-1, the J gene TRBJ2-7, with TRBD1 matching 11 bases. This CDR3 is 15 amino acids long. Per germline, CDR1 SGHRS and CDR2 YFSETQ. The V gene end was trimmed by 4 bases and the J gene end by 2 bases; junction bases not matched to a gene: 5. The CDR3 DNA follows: TGCGCCAGCAGCATGGACAGGGGGCTTACCTACGAGCAGTACTTC. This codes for CASSMDRGLTYEQYF.

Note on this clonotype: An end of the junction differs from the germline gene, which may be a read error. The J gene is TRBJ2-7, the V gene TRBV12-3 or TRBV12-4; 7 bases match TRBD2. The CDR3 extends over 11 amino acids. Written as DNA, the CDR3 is TGTGCCAGCAGTCTCTCACTAGCGCTCCACTTC. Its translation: CASSLSLALHF.

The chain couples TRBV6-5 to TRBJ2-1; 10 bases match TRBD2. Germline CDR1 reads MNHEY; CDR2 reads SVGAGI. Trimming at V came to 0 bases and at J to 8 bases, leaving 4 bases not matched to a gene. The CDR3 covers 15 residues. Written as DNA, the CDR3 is TGTGCCAGCAGTTACTCCAGCGGGAGGGAACATGAGCAGTTCTTC. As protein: CASSYSSGREHEQFF.

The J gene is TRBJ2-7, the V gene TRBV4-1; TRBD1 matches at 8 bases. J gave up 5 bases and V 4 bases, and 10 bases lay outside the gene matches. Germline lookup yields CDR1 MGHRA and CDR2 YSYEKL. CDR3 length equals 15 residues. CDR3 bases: TGCGCCAGCAGCCGTCTCCTGGGACAGGCCGACGAGCAGTACTTC. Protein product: CASSRLLGQADEQYF.

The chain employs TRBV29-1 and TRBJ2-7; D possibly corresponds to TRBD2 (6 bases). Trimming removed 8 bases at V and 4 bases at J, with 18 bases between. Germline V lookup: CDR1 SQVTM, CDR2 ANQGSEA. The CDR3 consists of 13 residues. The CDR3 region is CSTRSPGEYEQYF. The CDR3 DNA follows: TGCAGCACCCGCTCGCCGGGGGAGTACGAGCAGTACTTC.

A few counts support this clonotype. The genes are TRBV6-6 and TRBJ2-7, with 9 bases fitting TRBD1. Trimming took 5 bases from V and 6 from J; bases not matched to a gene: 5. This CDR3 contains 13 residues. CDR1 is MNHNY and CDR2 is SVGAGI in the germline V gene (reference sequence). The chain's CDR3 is CASSPRQGVEQYF. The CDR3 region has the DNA TGTGCCAGCAGTCCCAGACAGGGGGTCGAGCAGTACTTC.

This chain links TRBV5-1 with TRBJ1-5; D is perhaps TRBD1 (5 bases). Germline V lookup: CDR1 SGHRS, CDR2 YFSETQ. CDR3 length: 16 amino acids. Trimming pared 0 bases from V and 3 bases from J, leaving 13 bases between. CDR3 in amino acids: CASSLGGTENNQPQHF. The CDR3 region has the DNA TGCGCCAGCAGCTTGGGGGGGACGGAAAACAATCAGCCCCAGCATTTT.

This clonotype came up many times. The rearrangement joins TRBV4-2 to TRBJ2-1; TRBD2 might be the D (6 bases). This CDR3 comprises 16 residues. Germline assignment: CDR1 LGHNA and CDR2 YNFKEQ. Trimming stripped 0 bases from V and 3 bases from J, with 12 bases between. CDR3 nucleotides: TGTGCCAGCAGCCAAGATCCGACTAGTGACTACAATGAGCAGTTCTTC. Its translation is CASSQDPTSDYNEQFF.

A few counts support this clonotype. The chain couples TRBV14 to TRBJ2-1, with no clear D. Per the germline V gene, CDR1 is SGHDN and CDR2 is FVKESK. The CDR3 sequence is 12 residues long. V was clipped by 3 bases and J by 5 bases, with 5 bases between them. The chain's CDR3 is CASSHFNNEQFF. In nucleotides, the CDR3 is TGTGCCAGCAGCCATTTTAACAATGAGCAGTTCTTC.

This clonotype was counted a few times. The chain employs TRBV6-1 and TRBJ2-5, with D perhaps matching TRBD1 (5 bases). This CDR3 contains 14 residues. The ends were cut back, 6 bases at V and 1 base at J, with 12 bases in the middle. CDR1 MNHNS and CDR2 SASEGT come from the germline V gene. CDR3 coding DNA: TGTGCCAGCAGGGCGACAGTCAGCCAAGAGACCCAGTACTTC. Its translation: CASRATVSQETQYF.

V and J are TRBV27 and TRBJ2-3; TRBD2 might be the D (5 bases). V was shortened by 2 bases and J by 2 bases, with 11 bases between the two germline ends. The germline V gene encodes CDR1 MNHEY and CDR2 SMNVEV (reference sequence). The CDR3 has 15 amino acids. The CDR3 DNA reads TGTGCCAGCAGTTTAGTAGGACTGCTCACAGATACGCAGTATTTT. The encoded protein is CASSLVGLLTDTQYF.

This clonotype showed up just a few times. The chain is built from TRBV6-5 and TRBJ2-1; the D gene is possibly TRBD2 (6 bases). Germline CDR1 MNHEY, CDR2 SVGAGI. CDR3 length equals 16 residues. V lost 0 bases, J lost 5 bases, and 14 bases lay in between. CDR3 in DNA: TGTGCCAGCAGTTACTCGAGGTACGGGAGTGACAATGAGCAGTTCTTC. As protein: CASSYSRYGSDNEQFF.

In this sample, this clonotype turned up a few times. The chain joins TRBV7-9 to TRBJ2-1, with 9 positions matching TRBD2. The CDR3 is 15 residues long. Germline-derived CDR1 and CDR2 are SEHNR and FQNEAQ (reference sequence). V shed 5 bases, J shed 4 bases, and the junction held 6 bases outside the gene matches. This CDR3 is CASSPSGKGYNEQFF. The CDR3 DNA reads TGTGCCAGCAGCCCTAGCGGGAAGGGGTACAATGAGCAGTTCTTC.